One and the same sample provided the 3 T cell receptor beta chains below, sequenced in a study of beta chain features in type 1 diabetes. Study-wide results and limits: Type 1 diabetes patients had moderately but significantly shorter TCRB CDR3s in all four CD4+ subsets.

Which antigens these TCRs recognize remains unknown. Reverse transcribing all isolated RNA meant expressed TCRB transcripts were sequenced. The table came from immunoSEQ multiplex PCR; TCRdb's copy has only in-frame clones and leaves some out. This table holds about 370,000 clones, around 10% found once. Sequenced: central memory CD4+ T cells from blood. These receptors came from a young man with type 1 diabetes.

This clone appeared a few times. V usage is TRBV30 and J usage is TRBJ2-7, with D tentatively TRBD2 (5 bases). The CDR3 loop spans 14 amino acids. Trimming removed 0 bases from V and 0 bases from J, with 9 bases in between. CDR1 and CDR2 (germline): GTSNPN, SVGIG (reference sequence). The CDR3 DNA is TGTGCCTGGAGTGTGAGCGGAAGCTCCTACGAGCAGTACTTC. Translation: CAWSVSGSSYEQYF.

The gene calls are TRBV9 and TRBJ1-4; 7 bases fit TRBD1. Trimming at V came to 0 bases and at J to 1 base, leaving 9 bases not matched to a gene. The germline CDR1 and CDR2 sequences are SGDLS and YYNGEE. CDR3 length: 18 amino acids. In DNA form, the CDR3 reads TGTGCCAGCAGCGTAGTGGTTAAGACAGGGTTAACTAATGAAAAACTGTTTTTT. As protein: CASSVVVKTGLTNEKLFF. Using reference TRBV9 and TRBJ1-4 for the parts outside the CDR3, the full variable domain is DSGVTQTPKHLITATGQRVTLRCSPRSGDLSVYWYQQSLDQGLQFLIQYYNGEERAKGNILERFSAQQFPDLHSELNLSSLELGDSALYFCASSVVVKTGLTNEKLFFGSGTQLSVL.

The V call is TRBV2, the J call TRBJ2-7; a weak D match, TRBD1 (6 bases). The germline CDR1 and CDR2 sequences are SNHLY and FYNNEI. Trimming took off 10 bases at V and 4 bases at J, with 11 bases between the two ends. The CDR3 loop spans 11 amino acids. Written as DNA, the CDR3 is TGTGCCATCACGACAGGATACGAGCAGTACTTC. Translation: CAITTGYEQYF.